This T cell receptor (beta chain) was identified in a study of regulatory T cells in long-lasting Graves disease. As for time point: newly diagnosed GD, antithyroid drugs for less than 3 months. There was RNA extracted from PBMCs, and the TCR library was made from it. Points from the study as a whole: The study found lower TCR diversity in persistent Graves' patients than in newly diagnosed ones.

There are 12 residues in the CDR3. Trimming shortened V by 5 bases and J by 9 bases, and 14 bases separated the two germline ends. In the case of this clonotype: Its antigen remains unknown.

To make TCR beta libraries, researchers used iRepertoire HTBI primers and Arm-PCR of CDR3 regions. TCRdb reanalysed the multiplex PCR reads using MiXCR and keeps one entry per CDR3 protein. The sample comprises some 500,000 distinct CDR3 sequences, about 15% of which are singletons, and around a quarter rests with the top ten. This sample also belongs to another study, concerning T cells in Graves' hyperthyroidism and ophthalmopathy.

This chain uses TRBV12-3 or TRBV12-4 with TRBJ2-7, with a weak D call TRBD2 (5 bases). The source was peripheral blood mononuclear cells (PBMCs), collected at new diagnosis, from a patient treated with antithyroid drugs. This TCR was recovered from a woman aged 40 to 65 with Graves disease. The CDR3 bases are TGTGCCAGCAGTCCCGGGCTCGGAGGGCAGTACTTC. Its protein product is CASSPGLGGQYF.